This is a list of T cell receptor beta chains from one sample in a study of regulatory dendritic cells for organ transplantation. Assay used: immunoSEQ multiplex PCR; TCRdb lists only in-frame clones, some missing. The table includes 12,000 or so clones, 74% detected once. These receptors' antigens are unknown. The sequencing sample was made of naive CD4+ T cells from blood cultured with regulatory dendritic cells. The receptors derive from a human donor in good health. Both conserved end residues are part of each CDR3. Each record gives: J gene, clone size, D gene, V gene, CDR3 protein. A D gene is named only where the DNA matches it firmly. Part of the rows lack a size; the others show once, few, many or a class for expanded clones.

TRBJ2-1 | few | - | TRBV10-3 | CATRAGFDEQFF
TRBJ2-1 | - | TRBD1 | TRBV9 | CASSGWTGGREQFF
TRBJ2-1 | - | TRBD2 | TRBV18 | CASSPGTRRNEQFF
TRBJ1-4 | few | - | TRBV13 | CASSPREDEKLFF
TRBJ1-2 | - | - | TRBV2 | CATQGTNYGYTF
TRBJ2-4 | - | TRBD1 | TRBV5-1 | CASSWTGGLAKNIQYF
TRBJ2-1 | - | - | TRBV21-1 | CASSTPQGRGPLNEQFF
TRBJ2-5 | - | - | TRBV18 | CASSPPQETQYF
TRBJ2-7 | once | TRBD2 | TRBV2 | CASSDPFLGGYSYEQYF
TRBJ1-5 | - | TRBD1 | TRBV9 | CASSVGTGQNQPQHF
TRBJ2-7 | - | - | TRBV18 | CASSPVSGNSYEQYF
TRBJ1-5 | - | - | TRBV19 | CASNLVRGSNQPQHF
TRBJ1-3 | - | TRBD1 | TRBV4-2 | CASSKSGTGGATGNTIYF
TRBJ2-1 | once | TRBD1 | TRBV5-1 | CASSVWTGGNYNEQFF
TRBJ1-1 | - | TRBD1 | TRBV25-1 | CASSLNRGATEAFF
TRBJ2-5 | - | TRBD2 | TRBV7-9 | CAGGTSSETQYF
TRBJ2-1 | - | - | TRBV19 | CASGRGGDVGNEQFF
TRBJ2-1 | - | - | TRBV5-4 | CASRATVASYNEQFF
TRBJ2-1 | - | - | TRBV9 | CASSAETGAGSYNEQFF
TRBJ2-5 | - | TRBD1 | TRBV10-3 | CAIGQGETQYF
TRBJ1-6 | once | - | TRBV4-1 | CASSQTLYSSYNSPLHF
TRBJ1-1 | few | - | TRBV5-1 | CASSSAPQVPEAFF
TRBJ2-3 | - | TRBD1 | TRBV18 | CASSLQGALSTDTQYF
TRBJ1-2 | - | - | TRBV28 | CASSPSQGRNYGYTF
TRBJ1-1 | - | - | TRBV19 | CASSTRPAGGEAFF
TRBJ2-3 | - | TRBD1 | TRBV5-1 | CASSPGGTGGTDTQYF
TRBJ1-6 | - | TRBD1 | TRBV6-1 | CASNRQGDSPLHF
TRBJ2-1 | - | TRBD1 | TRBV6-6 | CASRTGISYNEQFF
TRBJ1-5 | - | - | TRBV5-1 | CASSPTGDWGNQPQHF
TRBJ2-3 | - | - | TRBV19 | CASSKVGAFTDTQYF
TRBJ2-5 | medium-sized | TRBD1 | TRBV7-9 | CASSSRTGSLQETQYF
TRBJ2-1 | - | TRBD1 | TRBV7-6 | CASSPIPVGTGIYNEQFF
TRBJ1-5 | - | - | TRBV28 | CASSFIGGGGNQPQHF
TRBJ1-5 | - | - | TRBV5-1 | CASSPEGSRSNQPQHF
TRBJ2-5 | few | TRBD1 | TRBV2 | CASTTGQGETQYF
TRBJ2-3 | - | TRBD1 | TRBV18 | CASSTGTEEDTQYF
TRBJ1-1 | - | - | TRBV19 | CASSGLEVTEAFF
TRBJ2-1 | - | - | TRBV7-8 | CASSSPPRGYYNEQFF
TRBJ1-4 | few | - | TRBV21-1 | CASSKGTGEKEKLFF
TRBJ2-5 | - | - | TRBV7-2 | CASSLLGGQETQYF
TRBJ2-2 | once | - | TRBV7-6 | CASSSRGWGPGEELFF
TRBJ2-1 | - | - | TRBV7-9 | CASSLERGGGPNEQFF
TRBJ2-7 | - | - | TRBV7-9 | CASSLGHGTYEQYF
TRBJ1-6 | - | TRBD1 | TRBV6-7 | CASSCRDRGPPLHF
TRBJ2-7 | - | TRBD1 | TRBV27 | CASRVIQGPGNEQYF
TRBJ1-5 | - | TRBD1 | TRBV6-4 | CASSKDRGSSQPQHF
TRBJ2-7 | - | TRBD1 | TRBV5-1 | CASSLGPGGGYEQYF
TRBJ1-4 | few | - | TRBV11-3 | CASSLSSTTNEKLFF
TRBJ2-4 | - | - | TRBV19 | CASSRREQKLAKNIQYF
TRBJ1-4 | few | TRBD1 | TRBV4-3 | CASSQGQGDEKLFF
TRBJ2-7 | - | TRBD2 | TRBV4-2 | CASSRSSGGAYEQYF
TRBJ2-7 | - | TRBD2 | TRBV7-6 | CASSFALAGGPYEQYF
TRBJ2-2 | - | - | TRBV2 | CASSEQNTGELFF
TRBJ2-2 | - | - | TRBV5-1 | CASSLEVGDTGELFF
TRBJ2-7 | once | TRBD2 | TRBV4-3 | CASSQGVAGGAYEQYF